This passage covers 8 T cell receptor beta chains from one sample sequenced in a study of cytomegalovirus exposure and HLA in healthy donors. The PCR had 60 Vbeta and 13 Jbeta primers. TCRdb keeps only in-frame clones here, not all; method: immunoSEQ multiplex PCR. Among under 200,000 clones listed, 60% to 85% were seen once. The sequenced sample was PBMCs. These receptors all stem from a woman aged 40 to 50 in good health and CMV-seronegative.

The genes are TRBV5-1 and TRBJ2-1; D possibly corresponds to TRBD2 (5 bases). CDR3 length: 15 residues. The germline CDR1 and CDR2 sequences are SGHRS and YFSETQ. Trimming took 4 bases from V and 6 from J, leaving 17 bases between them. This chain's CDR3 is CASSHPGSLLNEQFF. The CDR3 DNA is TGCGCCAGCAGCCATCCGGGGAGCCTGCTCAATGAGCAGTTCTTC. Filled out from reference TRBV5-1 and TRBJ2-1, the complete variable domain reads KAGVTQTPRYLIKTRGQQVTLSCSPISGHRSVSWYQQTPGQGLQFLFEYFSETQRNKGNFPGRFSGRQFSNSRSEMNVSTLELGDSALYLCASSHPGSLLNEQFFGPGTRLTVL.

This clone came up a few times. V gene TRBV4-1 combines with J gene TRBJ1-1; 11 bases align to TRBD1. Germline assignment: CDR1 MGHRA and CDR2 YSYEKL. The J segment lost 0 bases and the V segment lost 4 bases, leaving 1 base of the junction unmatched. The CDR3 extends over 15 amino acids. CDR3 residues: CASSRDRGMNTEAFF. CDR3 DNA sequence: TGCGCCAGCAGCCGGGACAGGGGGATGAACACTGAAGCTTTCTTT.

This clone was seen once. Within the sample, other DNA sequences also encode this same CDR3. The J gene is TRBJ2-3, the V gene TRBV5-1; a weak D match, TRBD1 (6 bases). The CDR3 length is 13 residues. Per the germline V gene, CDR1 is SGHRS and CDR2 is YFSETQ. With 0 bases removed from V and 5 bases from J, the gap between germline ends came to 7 bases. DNA for the CDR3: TGCGCCAGCAGCTTGGACAGGGTAGATACGCAGTATTTT. Translating it yields CASSLDRVDTQYF.

V usage is TRBV4-1 and J usage is TRBJ2-1; perhaps TRBD2 as D (5 bases). V dropped 0 bases and J dropped 1 base, with 7 bases sitting between them. CDR3 size: 15 residues. Germline CDR1 is MGHRA and CDR2 is YSYEKL. DNA for the CDR3: TGCGCCAGCAGCCAAGAGCGGGCGTCCTACAATGAGCAGTTCTTC. It translates to CASSQERASYNEQFF.

In regard to this clone: One end of the junction is discordant with germline, which a read error may explain. The chain has TRBV7-9 and TRBJ1-1; 7 nucleotides match TRBD1. CDR3 length: 15 residues. Germline loops: CDR1 SEHNR, CDR2 FQNEAQ (reference sequence). CDR3: CSSSLGGTVNTEAFF. For the CDR3, the DNA is TGTTCCAGCAGCTTAGGAGGGACAGTGAACACTGAAGCTTTCTTT.

The chain joins TRBV19 to TRBJ1-1; 10 bases map to TRBD1. Germline trimming cut 4 bases from V and 0 bases from J; bases unmatched to any gene: 8. Germline-derived CDR1 and CDR2 are LNHDA and SQIVND (reference sequence). This CDR3 region has 17 residues. CDR3 sequence: CASSRPTGGLMNTEAFF. The CDR3 nucleotides are TGTGCCAGTAGTAGACCGACAGGGGGCTTAATGAACACTGAAGCTTTCTTT.

This rearrangement joins TRBV6-5 to TRBJ1-2, with 7 bases identical to TRBD1. This CDR3 has 14 residues. J gave up 8 bases and V 2 bases, and 8 bases lay outside the gene matches. Germline V gene lookup returns CDR1 MNHEY and CDR2 SVGAGI. The CDR3 sequence is CASSYGTEMKGYTF. In DNA form, the CDR3 reads TGTGCCAGCAGTTACGGGACAGAAATGAAGGGCTACACCTTC.

V gene TRBV7-9 combines with J gene TRBJ1-2; D remains unclear. Germline CDR1 SEHNR, CDR2 FQNEAQ (reference sequence). This CDR3 comprises 12 residues. V was pared by 1 base and J by 4 bases, with 4 bases between. The CDR3, as DNA: TGTGCCAGCAGCTTAGACAGCTATGGCTACACCTTC. Translated, it gives CASSLDSYGYTF.